This TCR beta chain comes out of a study of blood T cell repertoires in COVID-19. As originally analysed: The authors estimated nucleated cell counts from reference gene primer amplification. Some clones are missing from TCRdb's copy, which holds only in-frame ones; the method was immunoSEQ multiplex PCR. The V and J calls and clone size are taken from that table; D and trimming were inferred from the DNA. The sample lists 150,000 to 200,000 clones; around 90% were seen once. The J segment lost 5 bases and the V segment lost 6 bases, leaving 12 bases of the junction unmatched. This CDR3 is built from 15 residues. The germline V gene encodes CDR1 KGHSH and CDR2 LQKENI.

The source material was peripheral blood. The chain carries TRBV18 and TRBJ1-1; 7 nucleotides match TRBD1. This receptor was taken from a woman between 50 and 59 years old with acute or convalescent COVID-19. Written as DNA, the CDR3 is TGTGCCAGCTCCGGAAGAGGAGGGGGCATTACTGAAGCTTTCTTT. Protein sequence: CASSGRGGGITEAFF.